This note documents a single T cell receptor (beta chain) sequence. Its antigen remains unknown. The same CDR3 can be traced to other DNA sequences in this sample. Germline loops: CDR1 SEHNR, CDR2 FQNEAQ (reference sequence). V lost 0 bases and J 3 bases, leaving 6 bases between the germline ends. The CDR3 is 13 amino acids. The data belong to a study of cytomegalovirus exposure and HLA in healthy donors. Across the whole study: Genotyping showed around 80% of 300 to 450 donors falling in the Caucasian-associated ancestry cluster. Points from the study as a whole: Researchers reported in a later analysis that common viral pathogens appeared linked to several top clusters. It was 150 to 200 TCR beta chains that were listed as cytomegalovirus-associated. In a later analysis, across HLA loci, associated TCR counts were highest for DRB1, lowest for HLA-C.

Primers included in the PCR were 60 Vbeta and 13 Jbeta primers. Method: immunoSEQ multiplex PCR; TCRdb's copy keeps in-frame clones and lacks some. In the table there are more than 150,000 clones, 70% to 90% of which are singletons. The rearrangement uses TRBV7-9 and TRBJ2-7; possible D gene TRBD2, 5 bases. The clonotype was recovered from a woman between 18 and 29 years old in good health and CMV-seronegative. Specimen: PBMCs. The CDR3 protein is CASSLAGSYEQYF. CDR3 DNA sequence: TGTGCCAGCAGCTTAGCAGGGAGCTACGAGCAGTACTTC.